The present T cell receptor beta chain was sequenced within a study of cytomegalovirus exposure and HLA in healthy donors. PCR was performed using 60 Vbeta and 13 Jbeta primers. Here immunoSEQ multiplex PCR was the method, and the copy in TCRdb shows in-frame clones only, minus some. The table records about 140,000 clones, approximately 78% of them present only once. The receptor was derived from a man aged 18 to 30 in good health and CMV-seropositive. The sample taken for sequencing was PBMCs.

CDR3 protein: CASSFWKGDTIYF. DNA for the CDR3: TGTGCCAGCAGTTTTTGGAAAGGAGACACCATATATTTT. The rearrangement uses TRBV28 and TRBJ1-3; D call uncertain. The V end lost 3 bases, the J end lost 8 bases, and 11 bases lay between the germline ends. The CDR3 runs to 13 residues. Germline lookup yields CDR1 MDHEN and CDR2 SYDVKM.